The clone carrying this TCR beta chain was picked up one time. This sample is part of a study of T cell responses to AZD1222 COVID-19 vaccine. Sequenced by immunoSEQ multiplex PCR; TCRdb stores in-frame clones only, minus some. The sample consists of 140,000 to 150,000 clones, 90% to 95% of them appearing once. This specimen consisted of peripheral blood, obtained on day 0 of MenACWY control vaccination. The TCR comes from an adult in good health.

The CDR3 spells CAISESFAELNTEAFF. The CDR3 DNA reads as TGTGCCATCAGTGAGTCGTTTGCAGAGTTGAACACTGAAGCTTTCTTT. This sequence joins TRBV10-3 and TRBJ1-1, with D hard to call. The germline V gene has CDR1 ENHRY and CDR2 SYGVKD. The CDR3 is 16 residues long. The V end was cut by 0 bases, the J end by 0 bases, with 11 bases between.